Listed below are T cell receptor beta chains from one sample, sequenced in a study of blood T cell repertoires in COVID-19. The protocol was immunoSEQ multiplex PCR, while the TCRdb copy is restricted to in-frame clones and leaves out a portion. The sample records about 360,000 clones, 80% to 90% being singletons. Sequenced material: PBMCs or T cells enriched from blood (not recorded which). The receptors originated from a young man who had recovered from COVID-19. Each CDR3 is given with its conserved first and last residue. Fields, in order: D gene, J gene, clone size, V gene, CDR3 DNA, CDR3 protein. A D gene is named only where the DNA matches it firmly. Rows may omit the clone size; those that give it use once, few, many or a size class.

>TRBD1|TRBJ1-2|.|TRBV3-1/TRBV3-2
TGTGCCAGCAGCCAAGAGACAGGGGCGCACTATGGCTACACCTTC
CASSQETGAHYGYTF
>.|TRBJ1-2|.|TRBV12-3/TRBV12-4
TGTGCCAGCAGTTCGAGACAGCTATACGGCTACACCTTC
CASSSRQLYGYTF
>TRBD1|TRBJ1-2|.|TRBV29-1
TGCAGCGTTGAAGGGGTTCGGCAGGGGGCCTACACCTTC
CSVEGVRQGAYTF
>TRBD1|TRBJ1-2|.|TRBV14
TGTGCCAGCAGCCAAGGTGACAGGGACTATGGCTACACCTTC
CASSQGDRDYGYTF
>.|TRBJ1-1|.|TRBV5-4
TGTGCCAGCAGCTTTGGGGGGTATCGGAACACTGAAGCTTTCTTT
CASSFGGYRNTEAFF
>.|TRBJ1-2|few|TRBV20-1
TGCAGTGCTAGTCCTGACCGTGCAGGGGGCTACACCTTC
CSASPDRAGGYTF
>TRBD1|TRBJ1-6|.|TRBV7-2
TGTGCCAGCAGCCCGAGGGACAGCCTTTCTAATTCACCCCTCCACTTT
CASSPRDSLSNSPLHF
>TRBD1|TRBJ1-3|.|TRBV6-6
TGTGCCAGCAGTCACGAATTCCCGGGACAGGGGAGCTCTGGAAACACCATATATTTT
CASSHEFPGQGSSGNTIYF
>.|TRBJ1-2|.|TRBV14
TGTGCCAGCAGCCAAGGAGGTTCAGCCACTTATGGCTACACCTTC
CASSQGGSATYGYTF
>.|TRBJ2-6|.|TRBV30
TGTGCCTGGAGTCGGTTCGGGGTCTCTGGGGCCAACGTCCTGACTTTC
CAWSRFGVSGANVLTF
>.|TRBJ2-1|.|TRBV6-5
TGTGCCAGCAGTTCACCCAGGGATATAGATGAGCAGTTCTTC
CASSSPRDIDEQFF
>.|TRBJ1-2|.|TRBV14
TGTGCCAGCAGCCAAGATGCCCTTGTCGGAGCGAGCTCCCCCTATGGCTACACCTTC
CASSQDALVGASSPYGYTF
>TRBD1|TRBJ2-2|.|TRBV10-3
TGTGCCATCAGGGACAGGGAGACCGGGGAGCTGTTTTTT
CAIRDRETGELFF
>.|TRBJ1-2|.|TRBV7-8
TGTGCCAGCAGCTTAGGAACCAGGACTTTTAACTATGGCTACACCTTC
CASSLGTRTFNYGYTF
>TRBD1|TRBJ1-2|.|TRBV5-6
TGTGCCAGCAGCTTGAGGGGACAGGGCAGCTATGGCTACACCTTC
CASSLRGQGSYGYTF
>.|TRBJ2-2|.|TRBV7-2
TGTGCCAGCAGTTCAGAGCTGTTTTTT
CASSSELFF
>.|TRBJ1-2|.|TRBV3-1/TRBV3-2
TGTGCCAGCAGCCGCGAGGGTTGGGGCTACACCTTC
CASSREGWGYTF
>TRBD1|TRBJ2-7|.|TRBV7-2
TGTGCCAGCAGCTTAGACAGGGGACCTTACGAGCAGTACTTC
CASSLDRGPYEQYF
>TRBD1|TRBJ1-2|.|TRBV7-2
TGTGCCAGCAGTATCGGACAGGGGGTCTATGGCTACACCTTC
CASSIGQGVYGYTF
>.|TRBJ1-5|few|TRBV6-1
TGTGCCAGCAGTGAATTTCCCCGCATACCGGGAGCCTCGGAGGGTCAGCCCCAGCATTTT
CASSEFPRIPGASEGQPQHF
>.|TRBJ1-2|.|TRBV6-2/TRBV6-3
TGTGCCAGCAGCACGACAGAATCATTCTATGGCTACACCTTC
CASSTTESFYGYTF
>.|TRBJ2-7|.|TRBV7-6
TGTGCCAGCAGCTTTGGACGTATCGAGGGCTACGAGCAGTACTTC
CASSFGRIEGYEQYF
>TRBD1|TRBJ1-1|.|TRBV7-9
TGTGCCAGCAGCCACAAGCCGGGACAGCCGAACACTGAAGCTTTCTTT
CASSHKPGQPNTEAFF
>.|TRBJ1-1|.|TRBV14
TGTGCCAGCAGCCAACTTCTTTTGAACACTGAAGCTTTCTTT
CASSQLLLNTEAFF
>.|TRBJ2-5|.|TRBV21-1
TGTGCCACCAGGGGGGACAGGCGAAAAGAGACCCAGTACTTC
CATRGDRRKETQYF
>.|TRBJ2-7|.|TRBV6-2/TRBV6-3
TGTGCCAGCAGTTTACAGGGCTTTCCTTTTGACGAGCAGTACTTC
CASSLQGFPFDEQYF
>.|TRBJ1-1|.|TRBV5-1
TGCGCCAGCAGCTTGGACGGTGGGAACACTGAAGCTTTCTTT
CASSLDGGNTEAFF
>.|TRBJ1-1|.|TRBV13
TGTGCCAGCAGCCCGTTTTCGGGGGGGCGGTCGAACACTGAAGCTTTCTTT
CASSPFSGGRSNTEAFF
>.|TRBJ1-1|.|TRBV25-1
TGTGCCAGCAGTGGCGTTGATATCGGGGGAGCTTTCTTT
CASSGVDIGGAFF
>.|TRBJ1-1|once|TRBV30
TGTGCCTGGAGTTCGGGATTTGAAGCTTTCTTT
CAWSSGFEAFF
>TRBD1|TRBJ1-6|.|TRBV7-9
TGTGCCAGCAGCTTACCGGGACAGGGGAATTCACCCCTCCACTTT
CASSLPGQGNSPLHF
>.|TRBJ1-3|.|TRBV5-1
TGCGCCAGCAGCTCTGGATGGTCAGGATCTGGAAACACCATATATTTT
CASSSGWSGSGNTIYF
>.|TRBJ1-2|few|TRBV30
TGTGCCTGCCGGGACTTCATGGGCTACACCTTC
CACRDFMGYTF
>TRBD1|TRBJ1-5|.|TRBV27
TGTGCCAGCAGTTTAAAACCGACAGGGGAGGGGAGCAATCAGCCCCAGCATTTT
CASSLKPTGEGSNQPQHF
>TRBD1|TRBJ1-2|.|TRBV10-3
TGTGCCATCAGTGGGAGTACAGGGGACTATGGCTACACCTTC
CAISGSTGDYGYTF
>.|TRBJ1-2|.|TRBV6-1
TGTGCCAGCAGTGACAGGGTCGGCTACACCTTC
CASSDRVGYTF
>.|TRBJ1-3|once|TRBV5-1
TGCGCCAGCAGTAGGTCGACAGGTCCCTCTGGAAACACCATATATTTT
CASSRSTGPSGNTIYF
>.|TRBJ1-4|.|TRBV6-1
TGTGCCAGCAGTGAATGGGAGGGGGGACTGTTTTTT
CASSEWEGGLFF
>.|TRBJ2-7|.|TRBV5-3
TGTGCCAGAAGCTTGACCACGGGGGACCAGTACTTC
CARSLTTGDQYF
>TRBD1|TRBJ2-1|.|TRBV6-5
TGTGCCAGCAGTTATATCGGACAGGGCGATGAGCAGTTCTTC
CASSYIGQGDEQFF
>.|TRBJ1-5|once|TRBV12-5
TGTGCTAGTGGTTTGGGGCGGAACAATCAGCCCCAGCATTTT
CASGLGRNNQPQHF
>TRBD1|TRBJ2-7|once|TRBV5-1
TGCGCCAGCAGCTTGGGACACGAGACAGGGGCAAACGAGCAGTACTTC
CASSLGHETGANEQYF
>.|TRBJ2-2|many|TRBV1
TGCACCAGCAGCCAAGAACCTAGCGGGGGGGCGAACACCGGGGAGCTGTTTTTT
CTSSQEPSGGANTGELFF
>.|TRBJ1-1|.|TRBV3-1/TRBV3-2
TGTGCCAGCAGCCTCCCAGGAGGGCCAAACACTGAAGCTTTCTTT
CASSLPGGPNTEAFF
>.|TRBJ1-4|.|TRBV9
TGTGCCAGCAGCGTAGAAGGAATCGGAGGGGAAAAACTGTTTTTT
CASSVEGIGGEKLFF
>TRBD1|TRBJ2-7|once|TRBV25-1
TGTGCCAGCGGAACAGGGGGCGGGTCCGAGCAGTACTTC
CASGTGGGSEQYF
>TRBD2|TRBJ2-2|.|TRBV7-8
TGTGCCAGCAGCTCAACGGGGGGGCGGAACACCGGGGAGCTGTTTTTT
CASSSTGGRNTGELFF
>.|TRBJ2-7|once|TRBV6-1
TGTGCCAGCAGTGAAGTGGCAGGGGCGGGCGAGCAGTACTTC
CASSEVAGAGEQYF
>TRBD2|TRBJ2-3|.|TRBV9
TGTGCCAGCAGCCCCCGGGGAGCGGGGCTCACAGATACGCAGTATTTT
CASSPRGAGLTDTQYF
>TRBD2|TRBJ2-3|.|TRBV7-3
TGTGCCAGCAGCTTGGGCGGGGGGTCCAATACGCAGTATTTT
CASSLGGGSNTQYF
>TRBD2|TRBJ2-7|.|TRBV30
TGTGCCTGGAGTAGCGGCAGCGGGATGTACGAGCAGTACTTC
CAWSSGSGMYEQYF
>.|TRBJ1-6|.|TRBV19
TGTGCCAGTAGAGGGGGGGCCAACAGAGAGTATAATTCACCCCTCCACTTT
CASRGGANREYNSPLHF
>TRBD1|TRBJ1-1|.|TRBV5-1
TGCGCCAGCAGCCTAGGGGACAGGGGGAACACTGAAGCTTTCTTT
CASSLGDRGNTEAFF
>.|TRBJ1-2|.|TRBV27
TGTGCCAGCAGCTTAGACACGAACTATGGCTACACCTTC
CASSLDTNYGYTF
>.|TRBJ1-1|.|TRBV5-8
TGTGCCAGCAGCTTGGACACCCGAGGGACTGAAGCTTTCTTT
CASSLDTRGTEAFF
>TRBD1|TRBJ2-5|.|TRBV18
TGTGCCAGCTCACGAACTGGGACAGGGGGGACCGGCGAGACCCAGTACTTC
CASSRTGTGGTGETQYF
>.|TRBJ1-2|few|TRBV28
TGTGCCAGCAGTTCATACCGCGTTCGGGGGAACTATGGCTACACCTTC
CASSSYRVRGNYGYTF
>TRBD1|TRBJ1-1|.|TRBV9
TGTGCCAGCAGCGGGACAGGAGATACCACAGAAGCTTTCTTT
CASSGTGDTTEAFF
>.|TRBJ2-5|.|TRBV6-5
TGTGCCAGCAGATACCTTCGGGAGACCCAGTACTTC
CASRYLRETQYF
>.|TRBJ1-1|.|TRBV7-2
TGTGCCAGCAGCGTAGGGCAACTGAACACTGAAGCTTTCTTT
CASSVGQLNTEAFF